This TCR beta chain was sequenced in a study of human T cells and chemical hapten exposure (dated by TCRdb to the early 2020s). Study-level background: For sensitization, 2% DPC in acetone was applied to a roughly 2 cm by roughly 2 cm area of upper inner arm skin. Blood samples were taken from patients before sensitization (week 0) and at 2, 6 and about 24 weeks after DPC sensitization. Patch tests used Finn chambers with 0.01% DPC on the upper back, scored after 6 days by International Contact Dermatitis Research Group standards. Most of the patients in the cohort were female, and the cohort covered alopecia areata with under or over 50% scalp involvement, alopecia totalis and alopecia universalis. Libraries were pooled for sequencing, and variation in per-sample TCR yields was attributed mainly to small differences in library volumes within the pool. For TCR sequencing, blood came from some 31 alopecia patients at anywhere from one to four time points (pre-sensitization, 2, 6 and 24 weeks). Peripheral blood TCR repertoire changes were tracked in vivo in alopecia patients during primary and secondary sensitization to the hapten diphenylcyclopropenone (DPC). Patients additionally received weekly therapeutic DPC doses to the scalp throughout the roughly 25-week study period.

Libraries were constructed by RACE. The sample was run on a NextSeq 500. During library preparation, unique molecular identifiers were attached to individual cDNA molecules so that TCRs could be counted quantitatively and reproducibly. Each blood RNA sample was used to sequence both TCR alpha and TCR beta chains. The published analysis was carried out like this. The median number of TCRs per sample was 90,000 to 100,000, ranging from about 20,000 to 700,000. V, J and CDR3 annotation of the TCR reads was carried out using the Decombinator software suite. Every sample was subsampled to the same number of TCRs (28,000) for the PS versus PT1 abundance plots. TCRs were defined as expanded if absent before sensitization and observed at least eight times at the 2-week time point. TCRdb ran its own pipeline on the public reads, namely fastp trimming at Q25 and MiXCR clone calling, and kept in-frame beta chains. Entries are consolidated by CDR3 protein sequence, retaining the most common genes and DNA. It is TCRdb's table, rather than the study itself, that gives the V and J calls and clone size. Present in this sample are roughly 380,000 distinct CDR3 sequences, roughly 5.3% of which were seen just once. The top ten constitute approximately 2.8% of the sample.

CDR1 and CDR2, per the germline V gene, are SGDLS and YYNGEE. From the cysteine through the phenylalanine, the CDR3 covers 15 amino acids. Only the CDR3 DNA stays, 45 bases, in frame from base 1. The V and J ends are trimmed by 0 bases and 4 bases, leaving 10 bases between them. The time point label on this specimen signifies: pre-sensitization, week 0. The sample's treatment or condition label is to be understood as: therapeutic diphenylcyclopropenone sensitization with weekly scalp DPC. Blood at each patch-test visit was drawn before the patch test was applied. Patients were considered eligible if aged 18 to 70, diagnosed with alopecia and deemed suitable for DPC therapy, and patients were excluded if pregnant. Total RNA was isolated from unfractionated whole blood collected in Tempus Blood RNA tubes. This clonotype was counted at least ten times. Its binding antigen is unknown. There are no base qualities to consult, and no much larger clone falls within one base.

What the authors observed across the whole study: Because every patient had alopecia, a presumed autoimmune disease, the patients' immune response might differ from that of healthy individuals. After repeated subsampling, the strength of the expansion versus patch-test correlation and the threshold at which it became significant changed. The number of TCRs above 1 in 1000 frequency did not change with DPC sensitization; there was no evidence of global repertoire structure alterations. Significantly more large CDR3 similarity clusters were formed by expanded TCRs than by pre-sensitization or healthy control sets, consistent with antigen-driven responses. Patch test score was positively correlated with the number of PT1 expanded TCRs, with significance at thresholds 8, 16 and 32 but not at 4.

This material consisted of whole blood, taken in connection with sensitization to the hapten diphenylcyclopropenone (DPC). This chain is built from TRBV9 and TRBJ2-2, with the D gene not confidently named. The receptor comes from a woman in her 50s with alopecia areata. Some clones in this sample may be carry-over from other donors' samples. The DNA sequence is TGTGCCAGCAGCGTAGATCTCAGCCGCACCGGGGAGCTGTTTTTT. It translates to CASSVDLSRTGELFF.